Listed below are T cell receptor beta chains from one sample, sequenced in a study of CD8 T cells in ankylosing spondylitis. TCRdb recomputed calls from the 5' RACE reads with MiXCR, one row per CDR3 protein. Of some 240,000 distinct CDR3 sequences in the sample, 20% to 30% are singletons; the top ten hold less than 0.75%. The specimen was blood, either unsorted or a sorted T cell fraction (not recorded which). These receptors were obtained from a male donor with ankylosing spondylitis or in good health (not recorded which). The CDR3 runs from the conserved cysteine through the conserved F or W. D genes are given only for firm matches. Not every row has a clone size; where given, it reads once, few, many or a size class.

cdr3_nt: TGCAGTGCTAGATCAACAGGGGGCCTCGGACGGCAGCCCCAGCATTTT; cdr3_aa: CSARSTGGLGRQPQHF; d_call: TRBD1; j_call: TRBJ1-5; v_call: TRBV20-1; clone_size: -
cdr3_nt: TGTGCCAGCAGTACACAGGGGGCTGAAGCTTTCTTT; cdr3_aa: CASSTQGAEAFF; d_call: TRBD1; j_call: TRBJ1-1; v_call: TRBV12-3/TRBV12-4; clone_size: -
cdr3_nt: TGCAGTGCTAGTAGCGGGGGAGGGGCCTACGAGCAGTACTTC; cdr3_aa: CSASSGGGAYEQYF; d_call: TRBD2; j_call: TRBJ2-7; v_call: TRBV20-1; clone_size: few
cdr3_nt: TGTGCCGGAAAGGACAGGGCACCCTCCTACAATGAGCAGTTCTTC; cdr3_aa: CAGKDRAPSYNEQFF; d_call: TRBD1; j_call: TRBJ2-1; v_call: TRBV27; clone_size: many
cdr3_nt: TGTGCCAGCAGCCGGGTTTCATTGGGTAGCGGGGGCCCCAGGGAGACCCAGTACTTC; cdr3_aa: CASSRVSLGSGGPRETQYF; d_call: TRBD2; j_call: TRBJ2-5; v_call: TRBV7-8; clone_size: -
cdr3_nt: TGTGCCACCCATGGGTTCGGTTCCGACCCTAACTCTGGAAACACCATATATTTT; cdr3_aa: CATHGFGSDPNSGNTIYF; d_call: -; j_call: TRBJ1-3; v_call: TRBV28; clone_size: few
cdr3_nt: TGTGCCAGCAAAGTCCTGACAGGGTACACTGAAGCTTTCTTT; cdr3_aa: CASKVLTGYTEAFF; d_call: TRBD1; j_call: TRBJ1-1; v_call: TRBV28; clone_size: many
cdr3_nt: TGCGCCAGCAGCTTGACCGATGGCGGTTCGGGTACGCAGTATTTT; cdr3_aa: CASSLTDGGSGTQYF; d_call: -; j_call: TRBJ2-3; v_call: TRBV5-1; clone_size: -
cdr3_nt: TGCGCCAGCAGTTCGCGGACAGGGGGCGAAGAGACCCAGTACTTC; cdr3_aa: CASSSRTGGEETQYF; d_call: TRBD1; j_call: TRBJ2-5; v_call: TRBV10-1; clone_size: few
cdr3_nt: TGCAGTGCCCACCGGGCGGGGGGGCATGAGCAGTTCTTC; cdr3_aa: CSAHRAGGHEQFF; d_call: TRBD2; j_call: TRBJ2-1; v_call: TRBV20-1; clone_size: -
cdr3_nt: TGTGCTAGTGGTTTTTTCGGGCGCTACAATGAGCAGTTCTTC; cdr3_aa: CASGFFGRYNEQFF; d_call: -; j_call: TRBJ2-1; v_call: TRBV12-5; clone_size: many
cdr3_nt: TGCAGTGCTAGTCTGGGCGACCGGGGGGCCGAGCAGTACTTC; cdr3_aa: CSASLGDRGAEQYF; d_call: -; j_call: TRBJ2-7; v_call: TRBV20-1; clone_size: -
cdr3_nt: TGCGCCAGCAGCCAAGGCGGCGCAGGCGTGGATGGCTACACCTTC; cdr3_aa: CASSQGGAGVDGYTF; d_call: -; j_call: TRBJ1-2; v_call: TRBV4-1; clone_size: -
cdr3_nt: TGCAGTGCTCCAGATGGACTAGCGAGCTACGAGCAGTACTTC; cdr3_aa: CSAPDGLASYEQYF; d_call: TRBD2; j_call: TRBJ2-7; v_call: TRBV20-1; clone_size: many
cdr3_nt: TGCGCCAGCAGCTTTCAGGCCACCGGGGACACTGAAGCTTTCTTT; cdr3_aa: CASSFQATGDTEAFF; d_call: -; j_call: TRBJ1-1; v_call: TRBV5-1; clone_size: once
cdr3_nt: TGCAGTGCCCCCGCCCACAGGGGCGCCTACGAGCAGTACTTC; cdr3_aa: CSAPAHRGAYEQYF; d_call: TRBD1; j_call: TRBJ2-7; v_call: TRBV20-1; clone_size: -
cdr3_nt: TGCAGTGCCCCCCGACTAGGGAGCACCGGGGAGCTGTTTTTT; cdr3_aa: CSAPRLGSTGELFF; d_call: -; j_call: TRBJ2-2; v_call: TRBV20-1; clone_size: few
cdr3_nt: TGTGCCATGCCAGGGCCAGAGACCCAGTACTTC; cdr3_aa: CAMPGPETQYF; d_call: -; j_call: TRBJ2-5; v_call: TRBV6-5; clone_size: many
cdr3_nt: TGTGCCAGCAGTGAACTGGGGGACCTCCGCAGGAAGACCCAGTACTTC; cdr3_aa: CASSELGDLRRKTQYF; d_call: -; j_call: TRBJ2-5; v_call: TRBV25-1; clone_size: few
cdr3_nt: TGCAGCGTCCCGGACAGCTACGGAGAGACCCAGTACTTC; cdr3_aa: CSVPDSYGETQYF; d_call: -; j_call: TRBJ2-5; v_call: TRBV29-1; clone_size: -
cdr3_nt: TGTGCCAGCAGTTTCCTGGCGGGGGGGCTATTCTTC; cdr3_aa: CASSFLAGGLFF; d_call: TRBD2; j_call: TRBJ2-1; v_call: TRBV28; clone_size: many
cdr3_nt: TGTGCCAGCACCCTGATTAGCGGGGGGAGCACAGATACGCAGTATTTT; cdr3_aa: CASTLISGGSTDTQYF; d_call: TRBD2; j_call: TRBJ2-3; v_call: TRBV12-3/TRBV12-4; clone_size: -
cdr3_nt: TGTGCCAGCAGCGTATCTGATGGAGGAGGTTATCGCACAGATACGCAGTATTTT; cdr3_aa: CASSVSDGGGYRTDTQYF; d_call: -; j_call: TRBJ2-3; v_call: TRBV9; clone_size: -